These 21 T cell receptor beta chains were all obtained from the same sample, sequenced in a study of vaccination effects on CD4 cells after COVID-19. Their antigens are not known. Data came from immunoSEQ multiplex PCR; TCRdb stores just in-frame clones and leaves some out. The sample holds 25,000 to 35,000 clones, about 74% seen once. Viral peptide pools were used in the ViraFEST assay to expand antigen-specific CD4+ T cells, and sequencing came afterward. Upon completion of around 9 days in culture, CD4+ T cells were isolated. Participants each got two BNT162b2 or mRNA-1273 vaccine doses. The sample in question was CD4+ T cells from PBMCs cultured with HCoV-OC43 spike peptides, obtained after COVID-19 vaccination. Subset specified: HCoV-OC43 spike overlapping peptide pool stimulation. Receptor source: a human donor who received a COVID-19 vaccine.

This chain joins TRBV10-1 and TRBJ1-1; 9 bases are shared with TRBD1. Germline loops: CDR1 WNHNN, CDR2 SYGVQD (reference sequence). V lost 4 bases, J lost 2 bases, and 2 bases stayed unmatched. The CDR3 spans 14 residues. CDR3 region: CASSGGQGNTEAFF. DNA for the CDR3: TGCGCCAGCAGTGGGGGACAGGGTAACACTGAAGCTTTCTTT.

This clone was observed a handful of times. J is TRBJ1-1 and V is TRBV5-4; 11 bases map to TRBD1. Germline trimming cut 3 bases from V and 1 base from J; bases unmatched to any gene: 8. Germline lookup yields CDR1 SGHNT and CDR2 YYREEE (reference sequence). The CDR3 is made up of 17 amino acids. Here the CDR3 DNA reads TGTGCCAGCAGCTCAGGACAGGGGGCGCTTTCGAACACTGAAGCTTTCTTT. Its protein is CASSSGQGALSNTEAFF.

There are a few counts of this clone. V is TRBV18 and J is TRBJ1-2, with 7 bases aligning to TRBD1. V dropped 1 base and J dropped 4; count of bases not matched to a gene: 6. The CDR3 runs 15 residues. The germline V gene encodes CDR1 KGHSH and CDR2 LQKENI. In DNA form, the CDR3 reads TGTGCCAGCTCACCACTGGACAGGACCGGCTATGGCTACACCTTC. Residues: CASSPLDRTGYGYTF.

This chain links TRBV3-1 (or the pseudogene TRBV3-2) with TRBJ1-1, with D perhaps TRBD1 (6 bases). V lost 1 base and J 0 bases, leaving 12 bases between the germline ends. The CDR3 contains 16 residues. Per germline, CDR1 LGHDT and CDR2 YNNKEL (reference sequence). The CDR3 DNA reads TGTGCCAGCAGCCAAGCAGGGGCGCACATGAACACTGAAGCTTTCTTT. It encodes CASSQAGAHMNTEAFF.

This clone was recorded only once. The rearrangement joins TRBV18 to TRBJ2-5, with TRBD1 as a possible D gene (5 bases). V was shortened by 3 bases and J by 1 base, with 6 bases between the two germline ends. The CDR3 length is 13 residues. In germline, CDR1 is KGHSH, CDR2 LQKENI. The CDR3 DNA sequence: TGTGCCAGCTCACCGGACATCCAAGAGACCCAGTACTTC. As protein: CASSPDIQETQYF.

The chain couples TRBV5-8 to TRBJ1-4, with 8 nucleotides matching TRBD1. The V gene end was trimmed by 4 bases and the J gene end by 4 bases; junction bases not matched to a gene: 6. Germline CDR1 is SGHTS and CDR2 is YDEGEE. The CDR3 extends over 15 amino acids. CDR3 amino acids: CASSAGQGNNEKLFF. Here the CDR3 DNA reads TGTGCCAGCAGCGCAGGACAGGGAAATAATGAAAAACTGTTTTTT. Filled out from reference TRBV5-8 and TRBJ1-4, the complete variable domain reads EAGVTQSPTHLIKTRGQQATLRCSPISGHTSVYWYQQALGLGLQFLLWYDEGEERNRGNFPPRFSGRQFPNYSSELNVNALELEDSALYLCASSAGQGNNEKLFFGSGTQLSVL.

The rearrangement joins TRBV19 to TRBJ2-3, with D possibly being TRBD2 (6 bases). This CDR3 comprises 17 residues. Germline values: CDR1 LNHDA, CDR2 SQIVND (reference sequence). V was shortened by 4 bases and J by 0 bases, with 17 bases between the two germline ends. CDR3 sequence (DNA): TGTGCCAGTAGTAGGGGGGTTGGCGCAGGTAGCACAGATACGCAGTATTTT. Protein product: CASSRGVGAGSTDTQYF.

This clone was counted a single time. In nucleotides, the CDR3 is TGTGCCAGTAGTCCGCGGCTACCTGAAGCTTTCTTT. It specifies CASSPRLPEAFF. The chain joins TRBV19 to TRBJ1-1; no clear D. The CDR3 is 12 amino acids. Germline V CDR1 and CDR2: LNHDA, SQIVND (reference sequence). V was pared by 5 bases and J by 6 bases, with 10 bases between.

This chain links TRBV18 with TRBJ2-3, with D perhaps given as TRBD1 or TRBD2 (5 bases each). CDR3 length: 17 residues. Germline CDR1 and CDR2: KGHSH and LQKENI. Trimming shortened V by 2 bases and J by 5 bases, and 20 bases separated the two germline ends. DNA for the CDR3: TGTGCCAGCTCACCAATAAAACGGGGACCTAGAGGAGATACGCAGTATTTT. As protein: CASSPIKRGPRGDTQYF.

J is TRBJ2-7 and V is TRBV7-9, with 8 bases identical to TRBD2. The J segment lost 1 base and the V segment lost 1 base, leaving 3 bases of the junction unmatched. CDR1 and CDR2 from the germline V gene are SEHNR and FQNEAQ (reference sequence). The CDR3 loop spans 15 amino acids. As DNA, the CDR3 is TGTGCCAGCAGCTTAGTAGCGGGACCTTCCTACGAGCAGTACTTC. Its protein product is CASSLVAGPSYEQYF.

This sequence joins TRBV2 and TRBJ2-7; 10 bases fit TRBD2. After removal of 6 bases from V and 6 bases from J, the junction contained 14 bases not matched to a gene. Germline loops: CDR1 SNHLY, CDR2 FYNNEI. The CDR3 is 16 residues long. CDR3 DNA sequence: TGTGCCAGCAGGTCGGGACTAGCGTTGCGGGTACGCGAGCAGTACTTC. It encodes CASRSGLALRVREQYF.

As for this clone: The sample contains more than one DNA sequence encoding this CDR3. The chain joins TRBV18 to TRBJ2-3; perhaps TRBD2 as D (5 bases). Trimming removed 3 bases at V and 6 bases at J, with 7 bases between. The CDR3 contains 12 residues. Looked up from germline, CDR1 is KGHSH and CDR2 is LQKENI. The CDR3 sequence: CASSPRGDTQYF. For the CDR3, the DNA is TGTGCCAGCTCACCCCGGGGTGATACGCAGTATTTT. The whole variable domain, remainder taken from reference TRBV18 and TRBJ2-3, is NAGVMQNPRHLVRRRGQEARLRCSPMKGHSHVYWYRQLPEEGLKFMVYLQKENIIDESGMPKERFSAEFPKEGPSILRIQQVVRGDSAAYFCASSPRGDTQYFGPGTRLTVL.

This chain links TRBV18 with TRBJ2-3, with TRBD2 matching over 7 bases. The trim removed 3 bases at V and 2 bases at J, leaving 8 bases unmatched. This CDR3 is 16 amino acids long. From germline, CDR1 is KGHSH and CDR2 LQKENI. The CDR3 DNA reads TGTGCCAGCTCACCCCCGGGAGGTGGGACCACAGATACGCAGTATTTT. This sequence encodes CASSPPGGGTTDTQYF.

V and J are TRBV6-5 and TRBJ2-6; D possibly corresponds to TRBD1 (6 bases). The V and J ends lost 7 bases and 4 bases respectively, with 8 bases between them. CDR3 size: 13 residues. Looked up from germline, CDR1 is MNHEY and CDR2 is SVGAGI. CDR3 amino acids: CASNRAGANVLTF. The CDR3 DNA is TGTGCCAGCAACAGGGCCGGGGCCAACGTCCTGACTTTC.

By its share, this clone is medium-sized (0.01 to 0.1%). V usage is TRBV24-1 and J usage is TRBJ2-1; the match to TRBD2 covers 8 bases. Losses at the gene ends were 6 bases for V and 3 bases for J; bases not matched to a gene: 6. This CDR3 is 15 amino acids long. From germline, CDR1 is KGHDR and CDR2 SFDVKD. CDR3 residues: CATSRGGRDYNEQFF. CDR3 sequence (DNA): TGTGCCACCAGTCGGGGGGGCCGAGACTACAATGAGCAGTTCTTC.

J is TRBJ1-5 and V is TRBV19, with 9 bases lining up with TRBD1. Germline-derived CDR1 and CDR2 are LNHDA and SQIVND (reference sequence). Trimming cost V 6 bases and J 2 bases; bases outside gene matches: 5. The CDR3 extends over 15 amino acids. CDR3 in DNA: TGTGCCAGTAGGAATACAGGGGGCCGCAATCAGCCCCAGCATTTT. Translated, it gives CASRNTGGRNQPQHF.

V usage is TRBV5-1 and J usage is TRBJ2-5; tentative D call: TRBD1 (6 bases). V was pared by 7 bases and J by 3 bases, with 16 bases between. This CDR3 has 14 amino acids. CDR1 is SGHRS, CDR2 YFSETQ, per germline. This CDR3 reads CASSIRNREETQYF. The CDR3 bases are TGCGCCAGCTCCATCAGAAACAGGGAAGAGACCCAGTACTTC.

This sequence joins TRBV12-3 or TRBV12-4 and TRBJ1-1; D gene uncertain. The CDR3 covers 12 residues. Between the trimmed V and J ends, which lost 4 bases and 4 bases, there was a span of 7 bases. The CDR3 reads CASSWGSTEAFF. DNA for the CDR3: TGTGCCAGCAGTTGGGGAAGCACTGAAGCTTTCTTT.

The V call is TRBV6-6, the J call TRBJ2-3, with 7 positions matching TRBD1. After removal of 6 bases from V and 1 base from J, the junction contained 7 bases not matched to a gene. Germline CDR1 and CDR2: MNHNY and SVGAGI (reference sequence). This CDR3 has 15 residues. CDR3 nucleotide sequence: TGTGCCAGCAGGAGTCACGACAGGGGCACAGATACGCAGTATTTT. It is translated as CASRSHDRGTDTQYF.

The chain recombines TRBV5-4 with TRBJ2-4; TRBD2 is a possible D gene (6 bases). The CDR3 sequence is 14 residues long. Germline V gives CDR1 SGHNT, CDR2 YYREEE (reference sequence). The ends were cut back, 3 bases at V and 9 bases at J, with 16 bases in the middle. As DNA, the CDR3 is TGTGCCAGCAGCTCCAGGGAGGCCCAAGGCATTCAGTACTTC. Translated, it gives CASSSREAQGIQYF.

The gene calls are TRBV7-9 and TRBJ1-2; D gene unclear. The CDR3 runs to 13 residues. V lost 2 bases, J lost 8 bases, and 12 bases lay in between. CDR1 and CDR2 (germline): SEHNR, FQNEAQ (reference sequence). CDR3 coding DNA: TGTGCCAGCAGCTTATCCGGGGTGGAGGGCTACACCTTC. This translates into CASSLSGVEGYTF. The whole variable domain, remainder taken from reference TRBV7-9 and TRBJ1-2, is DTGVSQNPRHKITKRGQNVTFRCDPISEHNRLYWYRQTLGQGPEFLTYFQNEAQLEKSRLLSDRFSAERPKGSFSTLEIQRTEQGDSAMYLCASSLSGVEGYTFGSGTRLTVV.